This entry describes one TCR beta chain. The source of the sample is a study of control samples from healthy donors and cancer patients. Method: immunoSEQ multiplex PCR; TCRdb's copy keeps in-frame clones and lacks some. The sample includes about 410,000 clones, roughly 90% seen only once; the top ten take 5% to 7%. What was sequenced was PBMCs. The source of this sequence is a middle-aged man with head and neck cancer.

The CDR3 DNA reads TGTGCCAGCAGCTTAGGAGGTGGCGCGGATCAGCCCCAGCATTTT. As protein: CASSLGGGADQPQHF. This sequence joins TRBV7-9 and TRBJ1-5, with D uncertain. The CDR3 runs 15 residues. Germline lookup yields CDR1 SEHNR and CDR2 FQNEAQ (reference sequence). Trimming pared 1 base from V and 5 bases from J, leaving 12 bases between.